The subject of this entry is one T cell receptor beta chain. Per the original data handling: Amplified reference gene primers provided the basis for estimating nucleated cell counts. Some clones are missing from TCRdb's copy, which holds only in-frame ones; the method was immunoSEQ multiplex PCR. V and J calls and clone size are copied from that table; D and trimming were computed from the DNA. The profile shows over 200,000 clones, about 91% of them singletons. J gave up 8 bases and V 6 bases, and 9 bases lay outside the gene matches. Germline values: CDR1 MDHEN, CDR2 SYDVKM. The CDR3 has 14 amino acids. The data were taken from a study of blood T cell repertoires in COVID-19. As for the study in general: Both acute and convalescent COVID-19 samples were obtained from the United States, Italy and Spain. T cells, B-cell-depleted T cells, or PBMCs supplied cDNA or gDNA.

Participant ages covered about 18 to 89 years across 20 to 30 US areas. Sequences were obtained from PBMCs or T cells enriched from blood (not recorded which). The chain joins TRBV28 to TRBJ2-1; 8 bases fit TRBD2. The clonotype was recovered from a man in his late teens or twenties with acute COVID-19. The CDR3 sequence: CASRPSGSSYEQFF. CDR3 nucleotide sequence: TGTGCCAGCAGGCCAAGCGGGAGTTCCTATGAGCAGTTCTTC. The variable domain in full, completed from reference TRBV28 and TRBJ2-1, reads DVKVTQSSRYLVKRTGEKVFLECVQDMDHENMFWYRQDPGLGLRLIYFSYDVKMKEKGDIPEGYSVSREKKERFSLILESASTNQTSMYLCASRPSGSSYEQFFGPGTRLTVL.